The present T cell receptor (beta chain) was sequenced within a study of shared clonotypes between healthy human individuals. Study-level points and caveats: Generally, naive subsets came out with larger estimated richness than memory subsets. Represented diversity, genetic and exposure-history alike, was limited by few donors. Sampling was confined to blood; repertoires within tissues likely differ.

Per germline, CDR1 MRHNA and CDR2 SNTAGT. V was clipped by 6 bases and J by 3 bases, with 13 bases between them. CDR3 length equals 14 residues. All participating donors were Caucasian adults from Nashville, Tennessee. The protocol was immunoSEQ multiplex PCR, while the TCRdb copy is restricted to in-frame clones and leaves out a portion. The sample consists of over a million clones, about 98.5% of them appearing once. Note on this clone: The antigen is not known.

The source is a man younger than 40 in good health. The rearrangement links TRBV6-4 to TRBJ2-3; D not resolved. Sequencing was performed on naive CD4+ T cells sorted from blood. Documented subset: CD45RA+ positively selected. CDR3 loop: CASSVTGVTDTQYF. The DNA of the CDR3 is TGTGCCAGCAGCGTAACGGGTGTGACAGATACGCAGTATTTT.